This T cell receptor beta chain stems from a study of blood T cell repertoires in COVID-19. Across the study: Spain, Italy and the United States supplied samples that represented acute and convalescent COVID-19.

Authors' analysis steps: Reference gene primer amplification in the assay estimated nucleated cell counts. Assay used: immunoSEQ multiplex PCR; TCRdb lists only in-frame clones, some missing. The V and J calls and clone size come from that table; D and trimming were worked out from the DNA. Among more than 200,000 clones listed, roughly four fifths were seen once. V lost 5 bases, J lost 7 bases, and 14 bases lay in between. The CDR3 has 14 residues. The germline V gene has CDR1 SGHVS and CDR2 FNYEAQ. This clone has only a few counts. The clonotype comes from a man aged 50 to 60 with active or convalescent COVID-19. Sample: peripheral blood. V usage is TRBV7-6 and J usage is TRBJ2-2; D unclear. CDR3 region: CASSHNAHSGELFF. The CDR3 region has the DNA TGTGCCAGCAGCCACAATGCGCACAGCGGGGAGCTGTTTTTT.